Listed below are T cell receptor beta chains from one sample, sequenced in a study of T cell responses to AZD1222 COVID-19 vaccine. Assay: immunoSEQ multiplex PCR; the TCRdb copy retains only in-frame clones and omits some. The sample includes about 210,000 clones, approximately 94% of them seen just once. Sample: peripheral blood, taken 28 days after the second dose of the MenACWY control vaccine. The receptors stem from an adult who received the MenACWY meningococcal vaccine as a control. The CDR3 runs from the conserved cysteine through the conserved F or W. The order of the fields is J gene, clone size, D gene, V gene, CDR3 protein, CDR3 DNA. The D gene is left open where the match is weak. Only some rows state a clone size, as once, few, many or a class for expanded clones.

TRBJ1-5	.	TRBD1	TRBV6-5	CAGGRDRGRNQPQHF	TGTGCCGGAGGCCGGGACAGGGGTCGAAATCAGCCCCAGCATTTT
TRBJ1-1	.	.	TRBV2	CASSLQGFDTEAFF	TGTGCCAGCAGTTTACAGGGATTTGACACTGAAGCTTTCTTT
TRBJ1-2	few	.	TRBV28	CASSFGRTGGYTF	TGTGCCAGCAGTTTTGGCAGGACGGGGGGCTACACCTTC
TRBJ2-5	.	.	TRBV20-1	CSARAKGTQYF	TGCAGTGCTAGAGCCAAGGGGACCCAGTACTTC
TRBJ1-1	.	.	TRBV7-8	CASSLVSLRASGTEAFF	TGTGCCAGCAGCTTAGTCTCCCTCCGGGCCTCGGGGACTGAAGCTTTCTTT
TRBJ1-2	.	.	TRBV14	CASYNGYTF	TGTGCCAGTTATAACGGCTACACCTTC
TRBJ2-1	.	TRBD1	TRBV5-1	CASSLADRGDSYNEQFF	TGCGCCAGCAGCCTAGCGGACAGGGGAGATTCCTACAATGAGCAGTTCTTC
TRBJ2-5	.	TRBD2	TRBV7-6	CASSSGLAGGAAETQYF	TGTGCCAGCAGCTCCGGACTAGCGGGGGGGGCCGCCGAGACCCAGTACTTC
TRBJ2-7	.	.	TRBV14	CASSQCRVIGGPSPCEQYF	TGTGCCAGCAGCCAATGCAGGGTTATCGGCGGCCCGTCCCCCTGCGAGCAGTACTTC
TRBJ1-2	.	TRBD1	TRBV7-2	CASSLGDRGGYTF	TGTGCCAGCAGCTTAGGGGACAGGGGTGGCTACACCTTC
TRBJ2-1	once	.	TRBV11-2	CASSLDQLGEQFF	TGTGCCAGCAGCTTAGATCAACTGGGTGAGCAGTTCTTC
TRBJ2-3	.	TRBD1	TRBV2	CASSVGQGVTDTQYF	TGTGCCAGCAGTGTCGGACAGGGGGTTACAGATACGCAGTATTTT
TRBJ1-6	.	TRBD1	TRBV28	CASSLGDSNSPLHF	TGTGCCAGCAGTTTGGGGGACAGTAATTCACCCCTCCACTTT
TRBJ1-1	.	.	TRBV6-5	CASRSPNTEAFF	TGTGCCAGCAGGTCCCCGAACACTGAAGCTTTCTTT
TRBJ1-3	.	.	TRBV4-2	CASSHPQGPQSGNTIYF	TGTGCCAGCAGCCACCCCCAAGGACCGCAATCTGGAAACACCATATATTTT
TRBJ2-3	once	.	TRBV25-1	CASSVSTTDTQYF	TGTGCCAGCAGTGTTTCCACCACAGATACGCAGTATTTT
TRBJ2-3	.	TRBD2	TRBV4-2	CASSPLLAGGSDTQYF	TGTGCCAGCAGCCCGTTACTAGCGGGGGGGTCAGATACGCAGTATTTT
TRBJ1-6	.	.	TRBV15	CATSLSTDKPYNSPLHF	TGTGCCACCAGCCTATCGACGGACAAGCCCTATAATTCACCCCTCCACTTT
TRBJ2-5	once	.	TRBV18	CASSPSYREGQETQYF	TGTGCCAGCTCACCAAGCTACAGGGAGGGCCAAGAGACCCAGTACTTC
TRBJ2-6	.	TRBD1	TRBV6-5	CASSYHRGLGANVLTF	TGTGCCAGCAGTTACCACAGGGGGCTCGGGGCCAACGTCCTGACTTTC
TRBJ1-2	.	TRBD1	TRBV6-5	CASSRDRGHGYTF	TGTGCCAGCAGCCGGGACAGGGGCCATGGCTACACCTTC
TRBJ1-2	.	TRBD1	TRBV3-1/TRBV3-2	CASSQGTGVRVYGYTF	TGTGCCAGCAGCCAAGGGACAGGAGTACGAGTCTATGGCTACACCTTC
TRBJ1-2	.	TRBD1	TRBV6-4	CASGQGGYGYTF	TGTGCCAGCGGACAGGGTGGCTATGGCTACACCTTC
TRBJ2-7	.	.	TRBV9	CASSVAVMGDEQYF	TGTGCCAGCAGCGTAGCGGTCATGGGAGACGAGCAGTACTTC
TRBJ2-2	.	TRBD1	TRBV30	CAWSLQGAIAGELFF	TGTGCCTGGAGCCTACAGGGGGCGATAGCCGGGGAGCTGTTTTTT
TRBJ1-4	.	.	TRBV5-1	CASSLSPPGSSNEKLFF	TGCGCCAGCAGCTTGTCTCCCCCAGGTTCTTCTAATGAAAAACTGTTTTTT
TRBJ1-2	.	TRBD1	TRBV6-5	CASSSHDRASNYGYTF	TGTGCCAGCAGTTCCCATGACAGGGCTTCTAACTATGGCTACACCTTC
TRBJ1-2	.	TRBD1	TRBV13	CASSLAPKQGLFDYGYTF	TGTGCCAGCAGCTTAGCCCCGAAACAGGGGTTATTTGACTATGGCTACACCTTC
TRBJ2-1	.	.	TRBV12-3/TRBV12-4	CASSPNSTNEQFF	TGTGCCAGCAGCCCTAACAGTACCAATGAGCAGTTCTTC
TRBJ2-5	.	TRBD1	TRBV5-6	CASSLAGTGQETQYF	TGTGCCAGCAGCTTGGCCGGGACAGGCCAAGAGACCCAGTACTTC
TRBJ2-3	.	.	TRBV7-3	CASSLAPSPTDTQYF	TGTGCCAGCAGCTTGGCCCCTTCCCCCACAGATACGCAGTATTTT
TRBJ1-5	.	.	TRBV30	CAWSPDGYQPQHF	TGTGCCTGGAGCCCTGACGGATATCAGCCCCAGCATTTT
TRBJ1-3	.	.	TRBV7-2	CASRKGLAGNTIYF	TGTGCCAGCAGGAAGGGACTTGCTGGAAACACCATATATTTT
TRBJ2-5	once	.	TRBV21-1	CAVQGRQEQETQYF	TGTGCCGTCCAGGGTCGACAGGAGCAAGAGACCCAGTACTTC
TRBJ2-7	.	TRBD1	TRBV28	CASSFSQGAYYEQYF	TGTGCCAGCAGTTTTTCCCAGGGGGCCTACTACGAGCAGTACTTC
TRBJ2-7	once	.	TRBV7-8	CASSLASFYEQYF	TGTGCCAGCAGCTTAGCTAGTTTCTACGAGCAGTACTTC
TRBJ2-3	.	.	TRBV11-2	CASSLGPAGTGTDTQYF	TGTGCCAGCAGCTTAGGCCCGGCGGGGACTGGCACAGATACGCAGTATTTT
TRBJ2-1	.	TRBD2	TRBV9	CASSVGTSGANEQFF	TGTGCCAGCAGCGTCGGGACTAGCGGGGCCAATGAGCAGTTCTTC
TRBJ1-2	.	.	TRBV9	CASSVDRNANYGYTF	TGTGCCAGCAGCGTAGACAGAAATGCTAACTATGGCTACACCTTC
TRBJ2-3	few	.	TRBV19	CASSVRDTHTDTQYF	TGTGCCAGTAGTGTCCGGGACACCCACACAGATACGCAGTATTTT
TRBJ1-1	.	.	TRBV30	CAWRHLPGNTEAFF	TGTGCCTGGAGACACCTCCCAGGGAACACTGAAGCTTTCTTT
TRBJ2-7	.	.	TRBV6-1	CASSEEGESSYEQYF	TGTGCCAGCAGTGAAGAGGGAGAAAGCTCCTACGAGCAGTACTTC
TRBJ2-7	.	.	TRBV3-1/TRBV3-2	CASSQNTPYEQYF	TGTGCCAGCAGCCAAAACACTCCCTACGAGCAGTACTTC
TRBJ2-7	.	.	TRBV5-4	CASSLGGTSYEQYF	TGTGCCAGCAGCTTGGGAGGCACATCCTACGAGCAGTACTTC
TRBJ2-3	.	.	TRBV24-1	CATSDLSRGRRGQYF	TGTGCCACCAGTGATTTATCGCGGGGGCGGAGAGGTCAGTATTTT
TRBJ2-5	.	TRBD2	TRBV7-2	CASSLVSGMGETQYF	TGTGCCAGCAGCTTAGTTAGCGGGATGGGAGAGACCCAGTACTTC
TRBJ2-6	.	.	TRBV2	CASSENRAGANVLTF	TGTGCCAGCAGTGAGAACAGGGCTGGGGCCAACGTCCTGACTTTC
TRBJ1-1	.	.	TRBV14	CASSQDLGGPAFF	TGTGCCAGCAGCCAAGACTTAGGGGGGCCGGCTTTCTTT
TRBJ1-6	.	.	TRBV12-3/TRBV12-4	CASSLRSNSPLHF	TGTGCCAGCAGTTTACGTTCGAATTCACCCCTCCACTTT
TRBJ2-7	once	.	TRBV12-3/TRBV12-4	CASRTGSSYEQYF	TGTGCCAGCAGGACAGGTAGCTCCTACGAGCAGTACTTC
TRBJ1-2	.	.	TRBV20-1	CSASVGVGYTF	TGCAGTGCTAGTGTGGGGGTCGGCTACACCTTC